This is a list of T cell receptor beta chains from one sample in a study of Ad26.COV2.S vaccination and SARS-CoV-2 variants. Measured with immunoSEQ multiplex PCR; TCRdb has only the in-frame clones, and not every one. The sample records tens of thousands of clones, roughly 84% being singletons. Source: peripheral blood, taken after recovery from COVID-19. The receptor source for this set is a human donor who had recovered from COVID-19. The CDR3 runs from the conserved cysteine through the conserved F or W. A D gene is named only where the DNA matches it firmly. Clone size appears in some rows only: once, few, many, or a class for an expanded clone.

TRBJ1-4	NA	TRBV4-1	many	TGCGCCAGCAGCCTTAAGCGTCTTAATGAAAAACTGTTTTTT	CASSLKRLNEKLFF
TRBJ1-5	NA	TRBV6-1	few	TGTGCCAGCAGTGTCGAGGGCAATCAGCCCCAGCATTTT	CASSVEGNQPQHF
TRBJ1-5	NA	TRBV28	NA	TGTGCCAGCAGTTTCCCCACAGGGAGGAGCAATCAGCCCCAGCATTTT	CASSFPTGRSNQPQHF
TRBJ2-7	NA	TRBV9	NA	TGTGCCAGCAGCCGCCGGGACTACGAGCAGTACTTC	CASSRRDYEQYF
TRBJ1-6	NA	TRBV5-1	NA	TGCGCCAGCAGCCCGGGGGTCGGGGGGTCGAATTCACCCCTCCACTTT	CASSPGVGGSNSPLHF
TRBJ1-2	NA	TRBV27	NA	TGTGCCAGCAGGTACAGGGATTCTGGCTACACCTTC	CASRYRDSGYTF
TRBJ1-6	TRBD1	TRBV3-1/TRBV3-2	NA	TGTGCCAGCAGCCCGGGACAGGTACTCGGTTCACCCCTCCACTTT	CASSPGQVLGSPLHF
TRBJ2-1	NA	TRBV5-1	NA	TGCGCCAGCACCAGAGGTACTGAGCAGTTCTTC	CASTRGTEQFF
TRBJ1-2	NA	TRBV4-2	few	TGTGCCACCGCGCGCACTAACTATGGCTACACCTTC	CATARTNYGYTF
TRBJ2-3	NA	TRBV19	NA	TGTGCCAGTAGTACGGGGCTTAGCACAGATACGCAGTATTTT	CASSTGLSTDTQYF
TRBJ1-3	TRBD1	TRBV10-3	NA	TGTGCCACCCGCGGGGGAAGAGGGGGCGGAAACACCATATATTTT	CATRGGRGGGNTIYF